This T cell receptor (beta chain) was identified during a study of CD8+CD57+ T cells in acquired aplastic anemia. The CDR3 sequence is 13 residues long. Trimming removed 3 bases at V and 9 bases at J, with 9 bases between. Germline V gene lookup returns CDR1 SGHDN and CDR2 FVKESK. Patients included in sequencing had previously demonstrated CD8+CD57+ cell expansion by flow cytometry. Blood came from patients not yet given any therapy. Genomic DNA served as template for TCR beta VDJ and CDR3 profiling. One entry per CDR3 protein results from TCRdb running MiXCR on the reads. The sample contains 200,000 to 300,000 distinct CDR3 sequences, about 44% of which appear only once.

Sequencing was performed on sorted CD4+, CD8+, or CD8+CD57+ T cells (not recorded which) from PBMCs. The genes are TRBV14 and TRBJ1-6, with a possible D match to TRBD1 (5 bases). The sequence was collected from a human donor with aplastic anemia. The CDR3, as DNA: TGTGCCAGCAGCCAGGGTGGGGCTTCACCCCTCCACTTT. Its protein is CASSQGGASPLHF.